The rows below give T cell receptor beta chains drawn from one sample of a study of memory CD4+ T cells and cytomegalovirus serostatus. TCRdb's table, derived via immunoSEQ multiplex PCR, lists solely in-frame clones and lacks some. The sample shows around 62,000 clones, around 76% of them seen only once. The sequenced sample consisted of memory CD4+ T cells from blood. The receptors were gathered from an adult in good health and CMV-seropositive. CDR3s leave out the opening cysteine and the closing phenylalanine or tryptophan.

8	TRBV28	TRBJ2-7	ASTLCEQY
9	TRBV7-2	TRBJ2-7	ASSSTSWQY
9	TRBV29-1	TRBJ1-1	SVWLNTEAF
11	TRBV29-1	TRBJ1-1	SVVGTGGTEAF
12	TRBV19	TRBJ1-1	ASSIGRVNTEAF
12	TRBV10-3	TRBJ1-2	AISDFDRGYGYT
14	TRBV9	TRBJ2-5	ASSVAGSGRGETQY
18	TRBV5-1	TRBJ2-7	ASSLAPGLAGGTFSYEQY
13	TRBV5-8	TRBJ1-6	ASSLGQGGNSPLH
14	TRBV2	TRBJ2-3	ASSEGTSGGGDTQY
13	TRBV4-1	TRBJ1-5	ASSQDRGQGQPQH
11	TRBV18	TRBJ1-1	ASSRDQDTEAF
10	TRBV6-6	TRBJ2-5	ASRSSRETQY
13	TRBV5-1	TRBJ1-4	ASSFSGTGDEKLF
9	TRBV20-1	TRBJ1-1	SARMNTEAF
14	TRBV5-8	TRBJ1-5	ASSPIRQLHNQPQH
13	TRBV7-6	TRBJ2-3	ASSLDSGRADTQY
13	TRBV7-2	TRBJ2-1	ASSSGTSSYNEQF
14	TRBV27	TRBJ2-5	ASSAPGLAGAETQY
15	TRBV27	TRBJ2-5	ASSLFPGTSGSGTQY
11	TRBV6-1	TRBJ1-2	ASSDGEGYGYT
9	TRBV11-2	TRBJ1-4	ASSLAGKLF
12	TRBV28	TRBJ2-7	ASSSPSVRGEQY
9	TRBV6-1	TRBJ1-3	ASSGGGAIY
14	TRBV7-9	TRBJ1-5	ASSLAGQGPNQPQH
14	TRBV27	TRBJ1-2	ASSLRGDPTGYGYT
13	TRBV10-3	TRBJ1-1	AISPTGRGNTEAF
10	TRBV2	TRBJ1-5	ASRPDNQPQH
11	TRBV13	TRBJ1-3	ACGGNAGNTIY
14	TRBV9	TRBJ2-6	ASTLLGQVGANVLT
13	TRBV19	TRBJ1-1	ASSSQGTGAAEAF
14	TRBV7-3	TRBJ2-3	ASSERGGLTTDTQY
11	TRBV7-3	TRBJ2-5	ASSSGLQETQY
12	TRBV6-1	TRBJ2-7	ASSGGGLAYEQY
11	TRBV6-5	TRBJ2-5	ASRGGRRETQY
13	TRBV27	TRBJ1-6	ASSLGPPPNSPLH
12	TRBV7-6	TRBJ1-1	ASSLVGGNTEAF
15	TRBV19	TRBJ1-4	ASSIDLAGTANEKLF
9	TRBV5-1	TRBJ1-4	ASSLDKKLF
12	TRBV7-9	TRBJ1-2	ASSLAGDWDGYT
16	TRBV13	TRBJ2-1	ASSFRPQLAGLTNEQF
14	TRBV18	TRBJ2-3	ASSPTRGSTTDTQY
13	TRBV7-2	TRBJ2-3	ASSRLAVLTDTQY